The 12 T cell receptor beta chains given below trace back to one sample, sequenced in a study of blood T cell repertoires in COVID-19. The repertoire was sequenced with immunoSEQ multiplex PCR; TCRdb's copy has only in-frame clones and lacks some. Here the sample spans about 360,000 clones, 88% being singletons. The sequenced material came from PBMCs or T cells enriched from blood (not recorded which). Receptors originate from a middle-aged woman with acute COVID-19.

This chain uses TRBV3-1 (or the pseudogene TRBV3-2) with TRBJ2-1, with 9 bases identical to TRBD2. This CDR3 has 15 residues. Germline V gives CDR1 LGHDT, CDR2 YNNKEL (reference sequence). The J segment lost 6 bases and the V segment lost 1 base, leaving 4 bases of the junction unmatched. Here the CDR3 reads CASSQVGRGGNEQFF. The CDR3 DNA sequence: TGTGCCAGCAGCCAAGTAGGGCGGGGGGGCAATGAGCAGTTCTTC.

This chain uses TRBV11-3 with TRBJ1-6; 9 positions agree with TRBD1. Germline trimming cut 5 bases from V and 10 bases from J; bases unmatched to any gene: 6. Germline CDR1 and CDR2: SGHNT and YENEEA. There are 14 residues in the CDR3. The CDR3 coding sequence is TGTGCCAGCAGCCGGGACAGGGAGGGATCACCCCTCCACTTT. Protein product: CASSRDREGSPLHF.

The chain is built from TRBV6-1 and TRBJ2-5; D is undetermined. The germline CDR1 and CDR2 sequences are MNHNS and SASEGT. The germline V and J ends were trimmed by 1 base and 5 bases, with 11 bases remaining between them. The CDR3 length is 14 residues. CDR3 sequence: CASSEGFATETQYF. For the CDR3, the DNA is TGTGCCAGCAGTGAAGGGTTCGCTACCGAGACCCAGTACTTC.

The rearrangement links TRBV20-1 to TRBJ1-5, with D perhaps matching TRBD1 (5 bases). V lost 5 bases and J lost 11, with 13 bases in between. CDR3 length: 11 residues. Germline V CDR1 and CDR2: DFQATT, SNEGSKA (reference sequence). The CDR3 sequence: CSAPTGVAQHF. The CDR3, as DNA: TGCAGTGCTCCCACGGGGGTGGCCCAGCATTTT.

The chain has TRBV5-6 and TRBJ1-2, with D possibly TRBD1 on 5 matching bases. The CDR3 consists of 12 residues. The germline V gene encodes CDR1 SGHDT and CDR2 YYEEEE. Trimming removed 4 bases from V and 10 bases from J, with 14 bases in between. In DNA form, the CDR3 reads TGTGCCAGCAGCCCTCACGACAGATACTACACCTTC. This translates into CASSPHDRYYTF.

The chain is built from TRBV24-1 and TRBJ2-1; 8 bases fit TRBD2. Germline CDR1 and CDR2: KGHDR and SFDVKD. This CDR3 spans 13 amino acids. The J segment lost 10 bases and the V segment lost 7 bases, leaving 8 bases of the junction unmatched. The chain's CDR3 is CATRMAGGREQFF. Written as DNA, the CDR3 is TGTGCCACCAGAATGGCGGGGGGCCGGGAGCAGTTCTTC.

Points on this clone: The identical CDR3 is also encoded by other nucleotide sequences in the sample. The CDR3 here is CAWSVGGSYNSPLHF. The CDR3 DNA is TGTGCCTGGAGTGTTGGGGGGTCCTATAATTCACCCCTCCACTTT. The gene calls are TRBV30 and TRBJ1-6, with D possibly matching TRBD1 (5 bases). There are 15 residues in the CDR3. Trimming took 0 bases from V and 1 from J, leaving 7 bases between them. Per the germline V gene, CDR1 is GTSNPN and CDR2 is SVGIG (reference sequence).

This clone was observed a single time. V is TRBV5-1 and J is TRBJ1-2; TRBD1 matches 7 bases. Trimming removed 4 bases from V and 7 bases from J; junction bases left unmatched: 4. The germline V gene encodes CDR1 SGHRS and CDR2 YFSETQ. This CDR3 is 12 amino acids long. The CDR3 spells CASSVRDSGYTF. CDR3 in DNA: TGCGCCAGCAGCGTAAGGGACAGTGGCTACACCTTC.

V usage is TRBV7-2 and J usage is TRBJ2-5, with no clear D. V was trimmed by 1 base and J by 1 base, leaving 13 bases between them. Germline V gene sequence: CDR1 SGHTA, CDR2 FQGNSA. The CDR3 has 16 amino acids. The CDR3, as DNA: TGTGCCAGCAGCTTAGGATCGGTAACGGTCCAAGAGACCCAGTACTTC. Translating gives CASSLGSVTVQETQYF.

The chain is built from TRBV15 and TRBJ2-5; D is perhaps TRBD2 (6 bases). The V gene lost 4 bases and the J gene lost 5 bases, with 17 bases spanning the gap. Germline CDR1 is LNHNV and CDR2 is YYDKDF (reference sequence). The CDR3 covers 15 residues. This CDR3 reads CATSNFWRGEETQYF. CDR3 in DNA: TGTGCCACCAGCAATTTTTGGAGGGGTGAGGAGACCCAGTACTTC. Full variable domain (missing parts from reference TRBV15 and TRBJ2-5): DAMVIQNPRYQVTQFGKPVTLSCSQTLNHNVMYWYQQKSSQAPKLLFHYYDKDFNNEADTPDNFQSRRPNTSFCFLDIRSPGLGDTAMYLCATSNFWRGEETQYFGPGTRLLVL.

The V call is TRBV5-4, the J call TRBJ2-5, with TRBD1 as a possible D gene (6 bases). V was cut by 0 bases and J by 0 bases, with 12 bases left in between. CDR3 size: 16 residues. The germline V gene encodes CDR1 SGHNT and CDR2 YYREEE (reference sequence). Here the CDR3 reads CASSLEAGVYQETQYF. DNA of the CDR3: TGTGCCAGCAGCTTGGAGGCAGGGGTGTACCAAGAGACCCAGTACTTC. Full variable domain (rest looked up from reference TRBV5-4 and TRBJ2-5): ETGVTQSPTHLIKTRGQQVTLRCSSQSGHNTVSWYQQALGQGPQFIFQYYREEENGRGNFPPRFSGLQFPNYSSELNVNALELDDSALYLCASSLEAGVYQETQYFGPGTRLLVL.

V gene TRBV19 combines with J gene TRBJ1-1, with no clear D. Germline-derived CDR1 and CDR2 are LNHDA and SQIVND (reference sequence). CDR3 length equals 15 residues. The V gene lost 1 base and the J gene lost 1 base, with 10 bases spanning the gap. CDR3 in DNA: TGTGCCAGTAGTATAGGCGGATCGAGGAACACTGAAGCTTTCTTT. Amino acid sequence: CASSIGGSRNTEAFF.